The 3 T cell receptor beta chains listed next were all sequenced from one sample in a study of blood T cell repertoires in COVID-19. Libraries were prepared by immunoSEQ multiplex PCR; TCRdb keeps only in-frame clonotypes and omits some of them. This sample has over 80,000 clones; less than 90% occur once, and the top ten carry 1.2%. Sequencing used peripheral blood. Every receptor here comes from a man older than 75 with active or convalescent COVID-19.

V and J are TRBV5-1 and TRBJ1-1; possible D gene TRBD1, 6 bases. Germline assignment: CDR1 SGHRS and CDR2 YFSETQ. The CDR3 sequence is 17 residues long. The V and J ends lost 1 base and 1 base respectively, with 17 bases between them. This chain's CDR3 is CASSLNPAGAKNTEAFF. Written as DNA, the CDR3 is TGCGCCAGCAGCTTGAACCCCGCGGGGGCGAAGAACACTGAAGCTTTCTTT.

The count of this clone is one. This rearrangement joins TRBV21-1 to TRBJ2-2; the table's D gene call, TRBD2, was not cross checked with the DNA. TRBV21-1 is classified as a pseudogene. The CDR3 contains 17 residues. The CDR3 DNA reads TGTGCCAGCAGCAAAGTTCTGGGACTAGCGAACACCGGGGAGCTGTTTTTT. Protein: CASSKVLGLANTGELFF.

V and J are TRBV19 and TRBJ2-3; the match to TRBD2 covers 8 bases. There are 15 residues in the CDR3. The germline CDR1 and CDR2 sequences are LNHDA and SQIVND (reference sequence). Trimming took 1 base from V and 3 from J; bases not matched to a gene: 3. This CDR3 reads CASSIAGGGTDTQYF. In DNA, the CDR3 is TGTGCCAGTAGTATAGCGGGAGGGGGAACAGATACGCAGTATTTT.